The T cell receptor (beta chain) under discussion was sequenced for a study of blood T cells in healthy people across ages. At the level of the study: T cells yielded about one barcoded beta molecule per two cells through template switching. Study results and caveats: Strong correlation was found linking TCR beta diversity to naive T cell percentage. Donors of long life had a larger count of naive CD4+ cells and greater diversity than aged donors. Reliance upon unsorted PBMCs precluded definitive naive versus antigen-experienced comparison.

A sample-barcoded 5' primer and a J-beta primer mix were used in a second PCR of about 6 to 12 cycles. TCRdb re-called the 5' RACE reads through MiXCR, storing one row per CDR3 protein. The data contain 1.5 million to 2 million distinct CDR3 sequences, 49% of them singletons. Per the germline V gene, CDR1 is SGHTA and CDR2 is FQGNSA. The ends lost 1 base at V and 4 bases at J; junction bases unmatched: 9. This CDR3 has 16 residues. This clonotype was seen only a few times. Its antigen is not known. The chain is built from TRBV7-2 and TRBJ1-2, with 7 bases identical to TRBD1. Specimen: blood. This receptor was taken from a middle-aged woman in good health. The CDR3 reads CASSLGQGGVGYGYTF. The DNA for the CDR3 is TGTGCCAGCAGCTTAGGACAGGGTGGGGTGGGCTATGGCTACACCTTC.